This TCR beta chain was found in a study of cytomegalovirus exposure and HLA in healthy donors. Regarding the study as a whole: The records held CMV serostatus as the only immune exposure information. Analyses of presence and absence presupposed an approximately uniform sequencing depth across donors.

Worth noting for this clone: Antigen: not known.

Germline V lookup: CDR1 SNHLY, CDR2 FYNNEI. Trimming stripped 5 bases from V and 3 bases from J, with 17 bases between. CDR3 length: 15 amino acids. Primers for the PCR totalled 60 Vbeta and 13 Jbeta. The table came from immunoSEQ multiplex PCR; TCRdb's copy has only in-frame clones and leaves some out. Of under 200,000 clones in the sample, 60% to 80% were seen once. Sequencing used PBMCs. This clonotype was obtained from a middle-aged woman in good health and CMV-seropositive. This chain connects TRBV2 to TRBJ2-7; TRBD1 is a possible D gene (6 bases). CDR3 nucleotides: TGTGCCAGCAGTCGAACAGGGACCCCAGACTACGAGCAGTACTTC. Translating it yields CASSRTGTPDYEQYF.